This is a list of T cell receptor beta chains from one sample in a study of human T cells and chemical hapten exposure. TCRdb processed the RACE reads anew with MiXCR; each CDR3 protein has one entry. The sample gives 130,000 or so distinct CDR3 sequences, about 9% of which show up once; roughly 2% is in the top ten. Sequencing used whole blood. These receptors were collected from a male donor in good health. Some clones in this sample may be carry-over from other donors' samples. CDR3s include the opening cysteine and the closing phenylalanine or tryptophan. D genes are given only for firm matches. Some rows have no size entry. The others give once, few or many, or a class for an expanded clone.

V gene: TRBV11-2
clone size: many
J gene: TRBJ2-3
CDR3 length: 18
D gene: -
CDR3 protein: CASSLDLRGGGTVDTQYF
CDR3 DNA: TGTGCCAGCAGCTTAGATCTACGGGGCGGCGGGACGGTGGATACGCAGTATTTT

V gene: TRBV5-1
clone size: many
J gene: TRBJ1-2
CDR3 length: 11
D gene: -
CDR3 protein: CASSLDGGYTF
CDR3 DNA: TGCGCCAGCAGCTTGGACGGTGGCTACACCTTC

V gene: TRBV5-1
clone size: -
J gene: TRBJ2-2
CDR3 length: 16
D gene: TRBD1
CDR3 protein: CASSIGTVPSVGELFF
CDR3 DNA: TGCGCCAGCAGCATAGGGACAGTGCCGTCGGTCGGGGAGCTGTTTTTT

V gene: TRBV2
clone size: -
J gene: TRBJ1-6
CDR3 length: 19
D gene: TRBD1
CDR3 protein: CASSGGQGATDASNSPLHF
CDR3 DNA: TGTGCCAGCAGTGGGGGACAGGGGGCGACTGACGCTTCTAATTCACCCCTCCACTTT

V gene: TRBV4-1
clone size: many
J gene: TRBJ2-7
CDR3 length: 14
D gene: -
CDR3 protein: CASSTVPFAYEQYF
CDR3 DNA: TGCGCCAGCAGCACTGTTCCCTTTGCCTACGAGCAGTACTTC

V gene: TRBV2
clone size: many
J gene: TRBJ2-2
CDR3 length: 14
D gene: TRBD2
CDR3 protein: CASTPLAGPGELFF
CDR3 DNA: TGTGCCAGCACCCCACTAGCGGGCCCCGGGGAGCTGTTTTTT

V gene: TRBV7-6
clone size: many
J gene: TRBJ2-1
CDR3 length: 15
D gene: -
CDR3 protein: CASSLSDSSYNEQFF
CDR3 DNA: TGTGCCAGCAGCTTATCCGATAGCTCCTACAATGAGCAGTTCTTC

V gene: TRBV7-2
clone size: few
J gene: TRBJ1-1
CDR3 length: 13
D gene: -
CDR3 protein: CASSLPWTLEAFF
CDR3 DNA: TGTGCCAGCAGCTTACCTTGGACACTTGAAGCTTTCTTT

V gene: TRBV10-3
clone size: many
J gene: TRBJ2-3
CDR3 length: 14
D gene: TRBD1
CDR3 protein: CAIRGQGSRDTQYF
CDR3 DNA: TGTGCCATCAGAGGACAGGGATCAAGAGATACGCAGTATTTT

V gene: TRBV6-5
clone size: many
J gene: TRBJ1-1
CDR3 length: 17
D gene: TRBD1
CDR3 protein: CASSPSTGGDWGTEAFF
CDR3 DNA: TGTGCCAGCAGTCCCTCGACAGGGGGTGACTGGGGCACTGAAGCTTTCTTT

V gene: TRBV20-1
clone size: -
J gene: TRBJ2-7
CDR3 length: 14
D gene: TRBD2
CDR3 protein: CSAVLAGGSYEQYF
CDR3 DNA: TGCAGTGCTGTTTTAGCGGGAGGTTCCTACGAGCAGTACTTC